These 8 T cell receptor beta chains came from one sample sequenced in a study of control samples from healthy donors and cancer patients. Libraries were prepared by immunoSEQ multiplex PCR; TCRdb keeps only in-frame clonotypes and omits some of them. The profile shows about 140,000 clones, roughly 89% of them singletons. Sequencing was done on a sample of blood. These receptors originate from a man younger than 30 in good health.

This clone was seen a few times. The V gene is TRBV13, the J gene TRBJ2-2; the match to TRBD2 covers 8 bases. This CDR3 is built from 17 residues. The J segment lost 9 bases and the V segment lost 2 bases, leaving 14 bases of the junction unmatched. CDR1 is PRHDT, CDR2 FYEKMQ, per germline (reference sequence). CDR3 in DNA: TGTGCCAGCAGCTTATTCGGAGCGGGGGCCCGTGACCGGGAGCTGTTTTTT. Protein product: CASSLFGAGARDRELFF.

The rearrangement links TRBV13 to TRBJ1-4; D ambiguous. V dropped 2 bases and J dropped 8 bases, with 9 bases sitting between them. CDR1 and CDR2 (germline): PRHDT, FYEKMQ (reference sequence). CDR3 length: 13 residues. This CDR3 reads CASSLIRAEKLFF. CDR3 nucleotides: TGTGCCAGCAGCTTAATAAGGGCCGAAAAACTGTTTTTT.

This chain connects TRBV13 to TRBJ2-5; maybe TRBD1 (6 bases). V was cut by 4 bases and J by 2 bases, with 8 bases left in between. The CDR3 is made up of 13 amino acids. CDR1 and CDR2 (germline): PRHDT, FYEKMQ (reference sequence). The CDR3 spells CASSSGEQETQYF. CDR3 bases: TGTGCCAGCAGCTCAGGGGAGCAAGAGACCCAGTACTTC. Drawing the rest from reference TRBV13 and TRBJ2-5, the complete variable domain is AAGVIQSPRHLIKEKRETATLKCYPIPRHDTVYWYQQGPGQDPQFLISFYEKMQSDKGSIPDRFSAQQFSDYHSELNMSSLELGDSALYFCASSSGEQETQYFGPGTRLLVL.

The V call is TRBV5-1, the J call TRBJ1-2; possibly TRBD1 for D (5 bases). This CDR3 comprises 13 residues. The germline CDR1 and CDR2 sequences are SGHRS and YFSETQ. Trimming took off 2 bases at V and 5 bases at J, with 10 bases between the two ends. The CDR3 DNA sequence: TGCGCCAGCAGCTTCACAGGAGATTATGGCTACACCTTC. Protein product: CASSFTGDYGYTF. The full variable domain, its missing parts supplied by reference TRBV5-1 and TRBJ1-2, is KAGVTQTPRYLIKTRGQQVTLSCSPISGHRSVSWYQQTPGQGLQFLFEYFSETQRNKGNFPGRFSGRQFSNSRSEMNVSTLELGDSALYLCASSFTGDYGYTFGSGTRLTVV.

This sequence joins TRBV18 and TRBJ1-2, with TRBD1 matching 9 bases. CDR1 KGHSH and CDR2 LQKENI come from the germline V gene. The CDR3 is 15 amino acids. The junction had 4 bases not matched to a gene; V was cut back by 2 bases and J by 3 bases. The CDR3 protein is CASSPGTGYDYGYTF. DNA of the CDR3: TGTGCCAGCTCACCAGGGACAGGGTATGACTATGGCTACACCTTC.

The V and J genes are TRBV28 and TRBJ1-5, with D tentatively TRBD1 (5 bases). The CDR3 covers 15 residues. CDR1 and CDR2 from the germline V gene are MDHEN and SYDVKM. Trimming took 3 bases from V and 5 from J, leaving 14 bases between them. CDR3 bases: TGTGCCAGCAGTTTCCCCGGGACGAGCTATCAGCCCCAGCATTTT. Its translation: CASSFPGTSYQPQHF.

This sequence joins TRBV19 and TRBJ1-1, with a possible D match to TRBD1 (6 bases). This CDR3 region has 12 residues. Germline assignment: CDR1 LNHDA and CDR2 SQIVND (reference sequence). Trimming took off 4 bases at V and 7 bases at J, with 10 bases between the two ends. CDR3 region: CASSKGGFEAFF. CDR3 DNA sequence: TGTGCCAGTAGTAAAGGGGGATTTGAAGCTTTCTTT.

This chain uses TRBV12-3 or TRBV12-4 with TRBJ2-1; unclear D gene. Trimming pared 6 bases from V and 4 bases from J, leaving 7 bases between. There are 12 residues in the CDR3. The CDR3: CASSYEYNEQFF. As DNA, the CDR3 is TGTGCCAGCAGCTATGAATACAATGAGCAGTTCTTC.